These T cell receptor beta chains were read from a single sample in a study of long-term antiretroviral therapy in people with HIV. Sequenced by immunoSEQ multiplex PCR; TCRdb stores in-frame clones only, minus some. The table shows around 20,000 clones, with 76% occurring only once. The sequencing here drew on unsorted PBMCs, taken 0.5 years before starting antiretroviral therapy. The receptors originated from a man aged 18 to 30 with HIV. Both conserved end residues are part of each CDR3. The order of the fields is clone size, V gene, D gene, J gene, CDR3 protein, CDR3 DNA. The D gene is left open where the match is weak. Size is omitted from some rows. Given values are once, few, many or a class for expanded clones.

>-|TRBV5-5|TRBD2|TRBJ2-7
CASRGGRQPPSLDYEQYF
TGTGCCAGCAGGGGCGGGAGACAGCCCCCATCTTTAGACTACGAGCAGTACTTC
>-|TRBV5-5|-|TRBJ2-7
CASSSPDRGLYEQYF
TGTGCCAGCAGCTCGCCGGACAGAGGACTGTACGAGCAGTACTTC
>-|TRBV6-1|-|TRBJ1-4
CASSEARVDEKLFF
TGTGCCAGCAGTGAAGCCAGGGTAGATGAAAAACTGTTTTTT
>-|TRBV7-9|TRBD1|TRBJ2-7
CASSSDRYEQYF
TGTGCCAGCAGCTCGGACAGGTACGAGCAGTACTTC
>-|TRBV7-9|-|TRBJ2-7
CASSPGSGPTTYEQYF
TGTGCCAGCAGCCCCGGCTCCGGGCCGACCACCTACGAGCAGTACTTC
>-|TRBV6-6|-|TRBJ1-5
CASTPKVSNQPQHF
TGTGCCAGCACCCCCAAGGTGAGCAATCAGCCCCAGCATTTT
>medium-sized|TRBV25-1|TRBD2|TRBJ2-1
CASSLAGDYNEQFF
TGTGCCAGCAGTTTAGCGGGAGATTACAATGAGCAGTTCTTC
>few|TRBV18|-|TRBJ1-4
CASSPDREREKLFF
TGTGCCAGCTCTCCGGACAGAGAAAGGGAAAAACTGTTTTTT
>-|TRBV6-5|-|TRBJ1-2
CASRAGSYGYTF
TGTGCCAGCAGGGCAGGCTCTTATGGCTACACCTTC
>medium-sized|TRBV10-2|-|TRBJ1-5
CASSDYRGAGDQPQHF
TGCGCCAGCAGTGATTATCGTGGGGCTGGCGATCAGCCCCAGCATTTT
>-|TRBV5-1|TRBD2|TRBJ2-5
CASSLERGGQETQYF
TGCGCCAGCAGCTTGGAGCGGGGGGGCCAAGAGACCCAGTACTTC
>once|TRBV28|-|TRBJ1-4
CASSLLRAGREKLFF
TGTGCCAGCAGTTTATTACGCGCGGGGAGGGAAAAACTGTTTTTT
>-|TRBV11-2|TRBD1|TRBJ2-5
CASSSLPLGQLEETQYF
TGTGCCAGCAGCTCTCTCCCTCTGGGACAGTTGGAAGAGACCCAGTACTTC
>few|TRBV5-6|TRBD2|TRBJ2-7
CASSLSSGEDYEQYF
TGTGCCAGCAGCCTCTCTAGCGGGGAAGACTACGAGCAGTACTTC
>-|TRBV5-1|-|TRBJ1-1
CASRTATEAFF
TGCGCCAGCAGGACAGCCACTGAAGCTTTCTTT
>few|TRBV29-1|-|TRBJ1-2
CSVNPGGYGYTF
TGCAGCGTTAATCCGGGAGGCTATGGCTACACCTTC
>-|TRBV10-3|-|TRBJ2-7
CAISEYEWGSYEQYF
TGTGCCATCAGTGAGTATGAGTGGGGCTCATACGAGCAGTACTTC
>-|TRBV2|TRBD1|TRBJ2-7
CASSVETGSSYEQYF
TGTGCCAGCAGCGTTGAGACAGGGAGCTCCTACGAGCAGTACTTC
>once|TRBV19|-|TRBJ2-3
CASSLGDTQYF
TGTGCCAGTAGTCTTGGAGATACGCAGTATTTT
>-|TRBV10-3|TRBD2|TRBJ2-3
CAIGQSEAGGGGTDTQYF
TGTGCCATCGGGCAATCCGAGGCGGGAGGGGGAGGCACAGATACGCAGTATTTT